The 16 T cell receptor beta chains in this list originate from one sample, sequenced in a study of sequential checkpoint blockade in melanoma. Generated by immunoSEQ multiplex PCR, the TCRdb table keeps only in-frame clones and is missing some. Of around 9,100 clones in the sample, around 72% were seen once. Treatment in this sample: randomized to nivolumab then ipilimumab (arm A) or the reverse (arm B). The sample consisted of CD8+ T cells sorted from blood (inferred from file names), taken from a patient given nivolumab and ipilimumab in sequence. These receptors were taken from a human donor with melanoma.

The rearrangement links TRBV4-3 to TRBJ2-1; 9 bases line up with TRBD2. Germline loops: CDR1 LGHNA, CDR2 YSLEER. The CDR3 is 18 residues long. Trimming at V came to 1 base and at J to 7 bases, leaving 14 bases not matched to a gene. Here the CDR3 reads CASSQVIGAGGPTNEQFF. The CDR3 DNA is TGCGCCAGCAGCCAAGTTATAGGGGCGGGAGGGCCGACGAATGAGCAGTTCTTC.

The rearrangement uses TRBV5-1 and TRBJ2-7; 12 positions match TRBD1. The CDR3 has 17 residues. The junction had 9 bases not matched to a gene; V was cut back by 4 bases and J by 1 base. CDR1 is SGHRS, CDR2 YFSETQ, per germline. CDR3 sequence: CASSPFPGQGASYEQYF. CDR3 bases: TGCGCCAGCAGCCCTTTTCCGGGACAGGGGGCGTCCTACGAGCAGTACTTC. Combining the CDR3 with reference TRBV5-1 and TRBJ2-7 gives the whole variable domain KAGVTQTPRYLIKTRGQQVTLSCSPISGHRSVSWYQQTPGQGLQFLFEYFSETQRNKGNFPGRFSGRQFSNSRSEMNVSTLELGDSALYLCASSPFPGQGASYEQYFGPGTRLTVT.

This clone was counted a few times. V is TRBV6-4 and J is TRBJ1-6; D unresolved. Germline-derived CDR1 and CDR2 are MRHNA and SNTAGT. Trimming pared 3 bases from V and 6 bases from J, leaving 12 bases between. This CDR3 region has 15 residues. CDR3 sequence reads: CASSEDEGGNSPLHF. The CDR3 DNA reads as TGTGCCAGCAGTGAAGATGAGGGTGGTAATTCACCCCTCCACTTT.

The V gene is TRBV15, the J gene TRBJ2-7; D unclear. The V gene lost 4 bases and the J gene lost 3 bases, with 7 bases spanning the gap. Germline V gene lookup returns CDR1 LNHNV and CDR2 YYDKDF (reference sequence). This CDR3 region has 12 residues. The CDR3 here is CATSTTGYEQYF. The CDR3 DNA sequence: TGTGCCACCAGCACGACGGGCTACGAGCAGTACTTC.

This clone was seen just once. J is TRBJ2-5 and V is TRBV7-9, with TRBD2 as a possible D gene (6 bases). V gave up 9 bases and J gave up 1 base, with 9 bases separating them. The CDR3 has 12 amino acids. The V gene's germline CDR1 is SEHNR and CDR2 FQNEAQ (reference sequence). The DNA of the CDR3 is TGTGCCAGTCGGGACTTCCAAGAGACCCAGTACTTC. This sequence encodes CASRDFQETQYF.

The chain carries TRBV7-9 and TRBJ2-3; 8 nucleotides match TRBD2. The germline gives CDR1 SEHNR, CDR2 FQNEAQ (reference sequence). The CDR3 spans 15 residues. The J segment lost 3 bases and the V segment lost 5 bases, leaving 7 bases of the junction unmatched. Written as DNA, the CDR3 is TGTGCCAGCAGCAAGCGGGGGATTGGGACAGATACGCAGTATTTT. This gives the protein CASSKRGIGTDTQYF. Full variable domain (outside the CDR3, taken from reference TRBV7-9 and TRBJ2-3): DTGVSQNPRHKITKRGQNVTFRCDPISEHNRLYWYRQTLGQGPEFLTYFQNEAQLEKSRLLSDRFSAERPKGSFSTLEIQRTEQGDSAMYLCASSKRGIGTDTQYFGPGTRLTVL.

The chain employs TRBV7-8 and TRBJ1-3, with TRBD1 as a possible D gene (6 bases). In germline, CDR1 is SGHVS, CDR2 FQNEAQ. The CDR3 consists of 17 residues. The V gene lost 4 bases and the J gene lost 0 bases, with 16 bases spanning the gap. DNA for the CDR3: TGTGCCAGCAGCTGGGGGACACTGGACTTCTCTGGAAACACCATATATTTT. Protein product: CASSWGTLDFSGNTIYF.

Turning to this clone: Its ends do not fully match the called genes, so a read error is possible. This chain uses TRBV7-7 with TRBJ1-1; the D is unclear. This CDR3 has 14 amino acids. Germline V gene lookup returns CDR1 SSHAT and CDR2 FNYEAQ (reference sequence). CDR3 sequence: CASSLVEAGPEAFF. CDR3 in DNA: TGTGCTAGCAGCTTAGTAGAGGCTGGCCCTGAAGCTTTCTTT. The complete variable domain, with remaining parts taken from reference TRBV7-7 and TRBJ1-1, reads GAGVSQSPRYKVTKRGQDVTLRCDPISSHATLYWYQQALGQGPEFLTYFNYEAQPDKSGLPSDRFSAERPEGSISTLTIQRTEQRDSAMYRCASSLVEAGPEAFFGQGTRLTVV.

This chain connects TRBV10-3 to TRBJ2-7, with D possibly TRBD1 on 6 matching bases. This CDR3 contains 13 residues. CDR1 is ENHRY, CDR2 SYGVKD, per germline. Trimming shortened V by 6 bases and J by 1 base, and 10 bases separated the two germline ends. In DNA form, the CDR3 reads TGTGCCATCAGGCCCGGACAGTCCTACGAGCAGTACTTC. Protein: CAIRPGQSYEQYF.

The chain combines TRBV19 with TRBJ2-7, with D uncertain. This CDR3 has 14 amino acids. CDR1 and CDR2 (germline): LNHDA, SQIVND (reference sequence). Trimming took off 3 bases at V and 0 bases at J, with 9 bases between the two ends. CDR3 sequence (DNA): TGTGCCAGTAGTATTGGGCAGCTCTCCTACGAGCAGTACTTC. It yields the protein CASSIGQLSYEQYF.

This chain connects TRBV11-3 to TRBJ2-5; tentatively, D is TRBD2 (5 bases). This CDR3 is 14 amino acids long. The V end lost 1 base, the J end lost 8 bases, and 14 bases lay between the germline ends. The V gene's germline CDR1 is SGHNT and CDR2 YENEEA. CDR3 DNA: TGTGCCAGCAGCTTAGGGGCCGCGCCGGGAACCCAGTACTTC. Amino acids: CASSLGAAPGTQYF.

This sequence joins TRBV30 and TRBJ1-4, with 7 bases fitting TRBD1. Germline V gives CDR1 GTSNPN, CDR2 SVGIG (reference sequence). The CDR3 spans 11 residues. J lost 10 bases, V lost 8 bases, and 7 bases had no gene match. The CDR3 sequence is CAVTGSGKLFF. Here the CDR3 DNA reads TGTGCCGTGACAGGGTCGGGAAAACTGTTTTTT.

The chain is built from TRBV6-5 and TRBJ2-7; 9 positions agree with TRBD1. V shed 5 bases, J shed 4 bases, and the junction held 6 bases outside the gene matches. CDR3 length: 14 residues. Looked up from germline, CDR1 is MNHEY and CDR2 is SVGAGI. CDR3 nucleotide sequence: TGTGCCAGCAGTCCTTCCGGGACAGGGTACGAGCAGTACTTC. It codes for CASSPSGTGYEQYF.

The CDR3 is CASSQETAGGPHEQFF. CDR3 in DNA: TGCGCCAGCAGCCAAGAGACAGCGGGGGGGCCGCATGAGCAGTTCTTC. J is TRBJ2-1 and V is TRBV4-1; 10 nucleotides line up with TRBD2. The CDR3 is 16 residues long. Germline V gene sequence: CDR1 MGHRA, CDR2 YSYEKL. V lost 0 bases to trimming and J lost 8 bases; unmatched junction nucleotides: 7.

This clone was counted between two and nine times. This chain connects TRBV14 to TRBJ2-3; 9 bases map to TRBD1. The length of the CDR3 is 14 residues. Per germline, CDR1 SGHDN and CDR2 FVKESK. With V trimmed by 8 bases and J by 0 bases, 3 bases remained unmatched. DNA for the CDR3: TGTGCCAGCGGACAGGGGACGAGCACAGATACGCAGTATTTT. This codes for CASGQGTSTDTQYF.

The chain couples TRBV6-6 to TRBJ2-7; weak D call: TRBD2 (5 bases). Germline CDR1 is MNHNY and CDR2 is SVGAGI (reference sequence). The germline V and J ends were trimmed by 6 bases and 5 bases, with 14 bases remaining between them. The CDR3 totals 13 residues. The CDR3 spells CASSLTSSHEQYF. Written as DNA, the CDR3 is TGTGCCAGCAGCCTTACTAGTTCTCACGAGCAGTACTTC.